This T cell receptor (beta chain) appears in the sequencing data of a study of T cell responses to AZD1222 COVID-19 vaccine (dated by TCRdb to the early 2020s). About the study as a whole: TCR sequencing covered roughly 230 trial participants: 207 given two doses of AZD1222 and around 25 given two doses of MenACWY control vaccine. Trial participants were enrolled by age into subgroups of 18-55, 56-69 and 70-plus years, and around 150, 28 and 57 TCR-sequenced participants, respectively, were included in these subgroups.

CDR1 SGDLS and CDR2 YYNGEE were looked up in the germline V gene. V lost 4 bases and J lost 0 bases; the stretch between them is 11 bases long. There are 15 amino acids in the CDR3, from cysteine to phenylalanine inclusive. Left in the record is the CDR3 DNA by itself, 45 bases read in frame from the first base. On the study overall, not on this receptor specifically: Because no samples from the day 14 peak response were available, repertoires could be characterized only after the peak T cell response. After two AZD1222 doses, both the breadth and the depth of spike-specific TCRs were significantly higher than at day 0 and than in MenACWY recipients. Conclusions about previously exposed vaccinees are limited because only 6 or 7 AZD1222 recipients were SARS-CoV-2 seropositive at baseline. Vaccine-associated CD4 TCRs spanned the whole spike protein, with dominant responses in regions 160-218 and 743-854. Epitopes outside the regions mutated in the B.1.351 and B.1.1.7 variants were reportedly recognized by nearly half of the unique spike-specific TCRs. Most participants were white British and females outnumbered males, and the authors suggested that clonal diversity may have been underestimated. In the small 56-69-year group, the increase in depth fell short of significance, most likely because of low power.

The CDR3 regions of human TCRbeta chains were subjected to immunosequencing. In the original analysis: TCRs in the repertoires were compared against a reference library of SARS-CoV-2-specific TCRs that had been generated with the MIRA antigen-specificity platform. Breadth was defined as the fraction of unique TCRs that were SARS-CoV-2-associated, and depth was defined as the fraction of total T cells that were SARS-CoV-2-associated. Using the MIRA data, each spike-specific TCR was mapped to the spike region that the TCR reacts to and placed in a CD4 or CD8 class. Log10-transformed breadth and depth values were compared by one-way ANOVA with Sidak's multiple comparisons tests. This is the immuneACCESS table as TCRdb keeps it, with only in-frame sequences that have V and J called. A part of the clones is gone; compared with another copy, unresolved V genes explain less than half, and the rest is unexplained. V and J calls and clone size follow that table, whereas D and trimming were derived from the DNA. This sample lists 150,000 to 200,000 clones; 92% were detected once. The ten biggest clones cover approximately 1.1% of the sample.

As to this clone: Its antigen remains undetermined. Base qualities are not at hand, and no much larger clone is one base apart.

This specimen's time point label, per the study, means: about 28 days (+/-7) after the second vaccine dose. Because spike-specific TCR depth and breadth did not differ between the two schedules, AZD1222 recipients who got a second dose at roughly 4 weeks were pooled with those who got a second dose at roughly 12 weeks. Vaccinee samples came from UK trials COV001 and COV002, including a single-blind randomized controlled phase 2/3 trial of AZD1222 (ChAdOx1 nCoV-19) in healthy adults. For TCRbeta chain sequencing, PBMC samples were collected from trial participants at day 0 and at day 28 after the second dose.

The TCR sequence derives from an adult who received the AZD1222 COVID-19 vaccine. Material: peripheral blood, obtained 28 days after the second AZD1222 dose. Here the chain combines TRBV9 and TRBJ1-5, and possibly TRBD1, on 5 matching bases. Read as DNA, the sequence is TGTGCCAGCAGCTACTCGGGGGGTAGCAATCAGCCCCAGCATTTT. Translated, this is CASSYSGGSNQPQHF.